This T cell receptor (beta chain) was sequenced for a study of blood T cell repertoires in COVID-19. On the study more broadly: Nucleic acid was either cDNA or gDNA, and it came from T cells, B-cell-depleted T cells, or PBMCs.

The CDR3 is made up of 15 amino acids. The trim removed 3 bases at V and 2 bases at J, leaving 1 base unmatched. CDR1 is SGHKS, CDR2 YYEKEE, per germline (reference sequence). In the source study's methods: Estimated nucleated cell counts came from reference gene primer amplification. The table came from immunoSEQ multiplex PCR; TCRdb's copy has only in-frame clones and leaves some out. Clone size and V and J calls were adopted from that table, with D and trimming inferred from the DNA. Of over 250,000 clones in the sample, around three quarters are singletons; the top ten hold around 3.4%. Sequences were obtained from peripheral blood. The V call is TRBV5-5, the J call TRBJ1-3, with 11 bases matching TRBD1. This receptor was identified in an elderly woman with acute or convalescent COVID-19. The CDR3: CASSSGQGAGNTIYF. The CDR3 DNA is TGTGCCAGCAGCTCGGGACAGGGGGCTGGAAACACCATATATTTT. Variable domain in full (rest from reference TRBV5-5 and TRBJ1-3): DAGVTQSPTHLIKTRGQQVTLRCSPISGHKSVSWYQQVLGQGPQFIFQYYEKEERGRGNFPDRFSARQFPNYSSELNVNALLLGDSALYLCASSSGQGAGNTIYFGEGSWLTVV.